This T cell receptor beta chain was observed in a study of T cell changes during pregnancy in multiple sclerosis. The data were produced by immunoSEQ multiplex PCR, yet TCRdb's version contains in-frame clones alone and is incomplete. The sample holds tens of thousands of clones, just over 90% seen once. This specimen was peripheral blood, taken in the second trimester of pregnancy. This clonotype was obtained from a female donor in good health, enrolled as a control in a pregnancy study.

CDR3: CASSSGQGTFF. The CDR3, as DNA: TGTGCCAGCAGTTCGGGTCAGGGTACTTTCTTT. The V gene is TRBV28, the J gene TRBJ1-1, with D tentatively TRBD1 (5 bases). From germline, CDR1 is MDHEN and CDR2 SYDVKM. The CDR3 is made up of 11 amino acids. V was clipped by 4 bases and J by 12 bases, with 12 bases between them.